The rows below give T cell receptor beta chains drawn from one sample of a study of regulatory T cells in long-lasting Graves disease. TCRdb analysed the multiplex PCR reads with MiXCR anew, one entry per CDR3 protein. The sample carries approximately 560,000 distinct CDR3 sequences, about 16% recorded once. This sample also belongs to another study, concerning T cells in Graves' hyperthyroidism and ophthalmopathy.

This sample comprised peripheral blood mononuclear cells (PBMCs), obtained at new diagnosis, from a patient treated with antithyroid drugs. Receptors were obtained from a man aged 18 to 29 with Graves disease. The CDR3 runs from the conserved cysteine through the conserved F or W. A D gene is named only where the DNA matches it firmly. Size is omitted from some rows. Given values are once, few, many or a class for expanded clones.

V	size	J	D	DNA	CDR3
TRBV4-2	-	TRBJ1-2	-	TGTGCCAGCAGCCAGACAAGGGGGAAGGACTATGGCTACACCTTC	CASSQTRGKDYGYTF
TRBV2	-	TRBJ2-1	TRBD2	TGTGCCAGCAGCGATAGCGGGAGACACAATGAGCAGTTCTTC	CASSDSGRHNEQFF
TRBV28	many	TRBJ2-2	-	TGTGCCAGCAGTTTGCCGAGCCGGGGGAACACCGGGGAGCTGTTTTTT	CASSLPSRGNTGELFF
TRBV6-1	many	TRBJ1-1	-	TGTGCCAGCAGTCTCAGACGGCAGAACACTGAAGCTTTCTTT	CASSLRRQNTEAFF
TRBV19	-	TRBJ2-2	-	TGTGCCAGTAGTATACTCCCGAACACCGGGGAGCTGTTTTTT	CASSILPNTGELFF
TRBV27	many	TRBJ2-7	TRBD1	TGTGCCAGCAGGACAGGGGCAGGCTACGAGCAGTACTTC	CASRTGAGYEQYF
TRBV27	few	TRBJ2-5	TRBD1	TGTGCCTCCCCCAGGGGGACAGGGGGTTATCAAGAGACCCAGTACTTC	CASPRGTGGYQETQYF
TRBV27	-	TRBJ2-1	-	TGTGCCAGCAACTTGAGGGGTTGGGGGCCTTACAATGAGCAGTTCTTC	CASNLRGWGPYNEQFF
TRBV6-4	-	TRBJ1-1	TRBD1	TGTGCCAGCAGCAGCCGGGACAGGGACACCCTTTATGACACTGAAGCTTTCTTT	CASSSRDRDTLYDTEAFF
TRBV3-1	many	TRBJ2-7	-	TGTGCCAGCAGCCAGGACCAGCGGGCGGCCTACGAGCAGTACTTC	CASSQDQRAAYEQYF
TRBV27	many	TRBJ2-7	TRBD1	TGTGCCAGCAGTTCCATATCTCCGGGACAGGGATCCTACGAGCAGTACTTC	CASSSISPGQGSYEQYF
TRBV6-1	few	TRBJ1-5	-	TGTGCCAGCAGTGATCAGGGGCTCCGAAGCAATCAGCCCCAGCATTTT	CASSDQGLRSNQPQHF
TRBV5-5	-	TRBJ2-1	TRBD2	TGTGCCAGCAGCTTGGGGACTAGCGGCCAATCCTACAATGAGCAGCTCTTC	CASSLGTSGQSYNEQLF
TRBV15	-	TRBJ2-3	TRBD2	TGTGCCACCAGCAGAGCTTGGACTAGTCGTGGGACAGATACGCAGTATTTT	CATSRAWTSRGTDTQYF
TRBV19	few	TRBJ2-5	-	TGTGCCAGTAGTATAGCCTTCCAAGAGACCCAGTACTTC	CASSIAFQETQYF
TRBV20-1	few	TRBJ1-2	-	TGCAGTGCTTCAGGGAACTATGGCTACACCTTC	CSASGNYGYTF
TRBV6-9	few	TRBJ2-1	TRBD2	TGTGCCAGCAGTTACGTCCTAGCGGTCTACAATGAGCAGTTCTTC	CASSYVLAVYNEQFF
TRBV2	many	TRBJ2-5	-	TGTGCCAGAGCGCTGGTCGTTACTACGGATGAGACCCAGTACTTC	CARALVVTTDETQYF
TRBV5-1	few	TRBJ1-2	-	TGCGCCAGCAGCGTTCAAACAGGTCCTAGCGGCTACACCTTC	CASSVQTGPSGYTF
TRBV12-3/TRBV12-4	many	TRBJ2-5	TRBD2	TGTGCCAGCAGTTTTAGCGGGAGCGGGCAAGAGACCCAGTACTTC	CASSFSGSGQETQYF
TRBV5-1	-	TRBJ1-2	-	TGCGCCAGCAGCTTGGCTGGCAGGGTAAAGAATGGCTACACCTTC	CASSLAGRVKNGYTF
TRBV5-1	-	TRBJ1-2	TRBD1	TGCGCCAGCAGCTTGCGAACAGGGGGAGTCTATGGCTACACCTTC	CASSLRTGGVYGYTF
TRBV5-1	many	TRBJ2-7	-	TGCGCCAGCAGCTTGGCGGCTGGGGCCTACGAGCAGTACTTC	CASSLAAGAYEQYF
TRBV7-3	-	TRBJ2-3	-	TGTGCCAGCAGCTTAGGGTTACTAGCAGCCGACGCCACAGATACGCAGTATTTT	CASSLGLLAADATDTQYF
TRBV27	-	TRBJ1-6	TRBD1	TGTGCCAGCACCCAGACAGGGGGAGGCTCACCCCTCCACTTT	CASTQTGGGSPLHF
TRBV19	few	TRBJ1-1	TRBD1	TGTGCCAGTAGTGCCCGGATGACAGGGTTTGGGTTGAACACTGAAGCTTTCTTT	CASSARMTGFGLNTEAFF
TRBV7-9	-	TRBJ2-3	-	TGTGCCAGCAGCTTAGCTTCGGGAATACTCGATACGCAGTATTTT	CASSLASGILDTQYF
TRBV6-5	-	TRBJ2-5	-	TGTGCCAGCAGTTACGCCCCCTCGGGAACCCAGTACTTC	CASSYAPSGTQYF
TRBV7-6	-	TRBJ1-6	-	TGTGCCAGCAGCTTAAGGGTGCAAAATTCACCCCTCCACTTT	CASSLRVQNSPLHF
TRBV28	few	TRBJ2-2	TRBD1	TGTGCCAGCAGTCCCGGGACAGGCACGAACACCGGGGAGCTGTTTTTT	CASSPGTGTNTGELFF
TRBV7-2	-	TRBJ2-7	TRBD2	TGTGCCAGCAGCCCGGGGGGGTTACGGGGGCAGCACTTC	CASSPGGLRGQHF
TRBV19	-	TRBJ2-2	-	TGTGCCAGTAGCTGGGAGCAGGGGACCACCGGGGAGCTGTTTTTT	CASSWEQGTTGELFF
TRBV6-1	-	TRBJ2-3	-	TGTGCCAGCAGGGAGGGGACGCTCACAGATACGCAGTATTTT	CASREGTLTDTQYF
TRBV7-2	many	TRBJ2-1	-	TGTGCCAGCAGCCCTTCGATTGTCCCGTTCTTC	CASSPSIVPFF
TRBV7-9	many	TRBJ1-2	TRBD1	TGTGCCAGCAGCCCAGGACAGGGGTGGAGTGGCTACACCTTC	CASSPGQGWSGYTF
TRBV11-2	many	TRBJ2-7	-	TGTGCCAGCACCCTTCACGTAGACGAGCAGTACTTC	CASTLHVDEQYF
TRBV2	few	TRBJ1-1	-	TGTGCCAGCCATCTAACGCCGAACACTGAAGCTTTCTTT	CASHLTPNTEAFF
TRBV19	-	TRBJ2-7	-	TGTGCCAGTAGTATGATGGGCTACGAGCAGTACTTC	CASSMMGYEQYF
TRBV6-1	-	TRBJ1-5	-	TGTGCCAGCATCATGAGGGGGATCAATCAGCCCCAGCATTTT	CASIMRGINQPQHF
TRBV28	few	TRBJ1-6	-	TGTGCCAGCAGTTTCGAGTCGGGTCTTAATTCACCCCTCCACTTT	CASSFESGLNSPLHF
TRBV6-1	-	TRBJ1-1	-	TGTGCCAGCAGTATCGGAAGGAGGAACACTGAAGCTTTCTTT	CASSIGRRNTEAFF
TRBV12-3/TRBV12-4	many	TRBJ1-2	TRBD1	TGTGCCAGCAGACCCGACAGGGGCGGCTATGGCTACACCTTC	CASRPDRGGYGYTF
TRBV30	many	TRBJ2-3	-	TGTGCCTGGAGTGTAGACTCCACAGATACGCAGTATTTT	CAWSVDSTDTQYF
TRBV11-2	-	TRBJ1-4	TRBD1	TGTGCCAGCAGCCCGCATCCTGCTTCTCGGGACAGCCTTAATGAAAAACTGTTTTTT	CASSPHPASRDSLNEKLFF
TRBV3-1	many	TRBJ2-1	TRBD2	TGTGCCAGCAGCCAAGAGTACGGCGGGAGTTCCTACAATGAGCAGTTCTTC	CASSQEYGGSSYNEQFF
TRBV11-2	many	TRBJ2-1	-	TGTGCCAGCAGCTTAGTACGGGACAATGAGCAGTTCTTC	CASSLVRDNEQFF
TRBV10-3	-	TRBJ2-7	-	TGTGCCATCAGAAGGTCCTCGTGGTCCGAGCAGTACTTC	CAIRRSSWSEQYF
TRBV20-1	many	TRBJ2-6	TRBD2	TGCAGTGCTGACAGCGGGAGGACCTCTGGGGCCAACGTCCTGACTTTC	CSADSGRTSGANVLTF
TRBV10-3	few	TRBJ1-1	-	TGTGCCATCAGTGAGGGGGGAATGAACACTGAAGCTTTCTTT	CAISEGGMNTEAFF
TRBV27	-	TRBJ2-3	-	TGTGCCAGCAGTTCCTACAGGGTATCCACAGATACGCAGTATTTT	CASSSYRVSTDTQYF
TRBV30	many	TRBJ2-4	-	TGTGCCTGGAGTGGACAGGAAGGTGACCTCGGCCGGGACGTTCAGTACTTC	CAWSGQEGDLGRDVQYF
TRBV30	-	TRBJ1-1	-	TGTGCCTGGAGTGTAGGGTACGAGACTGAAGCTTTCTTT	CAWSVGYETEAFF
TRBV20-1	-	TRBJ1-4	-	TGCAGTGCTAGAGATCATACAGGGAATGAAAAACTGTTTTTT	CSARDHTGNEKLFF